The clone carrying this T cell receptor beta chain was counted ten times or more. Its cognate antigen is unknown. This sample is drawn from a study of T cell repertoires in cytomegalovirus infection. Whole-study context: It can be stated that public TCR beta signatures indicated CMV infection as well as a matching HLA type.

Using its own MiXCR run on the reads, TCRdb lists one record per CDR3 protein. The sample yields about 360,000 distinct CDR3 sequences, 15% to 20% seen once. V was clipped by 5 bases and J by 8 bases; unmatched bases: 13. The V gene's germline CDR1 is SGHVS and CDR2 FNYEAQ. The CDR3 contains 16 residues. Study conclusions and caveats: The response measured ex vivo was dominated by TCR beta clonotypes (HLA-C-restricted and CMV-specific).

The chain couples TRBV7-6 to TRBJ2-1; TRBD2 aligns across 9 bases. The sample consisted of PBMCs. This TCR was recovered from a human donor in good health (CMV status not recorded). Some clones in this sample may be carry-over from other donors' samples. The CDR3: CASSPILAGSADEQFF. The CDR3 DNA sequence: TGTGCCAGCAGCCCGATCCTAGCGGGAAGCGCGGATGAGCAGTTCTTC.